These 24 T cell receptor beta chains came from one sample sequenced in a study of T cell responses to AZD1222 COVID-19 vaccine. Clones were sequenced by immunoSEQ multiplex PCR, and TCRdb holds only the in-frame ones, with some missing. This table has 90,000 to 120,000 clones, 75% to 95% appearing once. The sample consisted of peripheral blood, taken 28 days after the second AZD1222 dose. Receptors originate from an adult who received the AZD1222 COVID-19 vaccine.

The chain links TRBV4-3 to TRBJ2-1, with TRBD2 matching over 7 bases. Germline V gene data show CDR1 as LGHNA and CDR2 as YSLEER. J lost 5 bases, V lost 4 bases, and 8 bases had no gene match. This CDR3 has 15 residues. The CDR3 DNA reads TGCGCCAGCAGCCTTCTCGCGGGAGTGGACAATGAGCAGTTCTTC. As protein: CASSLLAGVDNEQFF.

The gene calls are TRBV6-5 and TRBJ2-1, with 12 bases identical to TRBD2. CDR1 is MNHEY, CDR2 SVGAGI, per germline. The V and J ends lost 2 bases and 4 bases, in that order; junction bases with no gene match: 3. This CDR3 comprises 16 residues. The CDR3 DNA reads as TGTGCCAGCAGTTACGACGGACTAGCGGGATACAATGAGCAGTTCTTC. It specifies CASSYDGLAGYNEQFF.

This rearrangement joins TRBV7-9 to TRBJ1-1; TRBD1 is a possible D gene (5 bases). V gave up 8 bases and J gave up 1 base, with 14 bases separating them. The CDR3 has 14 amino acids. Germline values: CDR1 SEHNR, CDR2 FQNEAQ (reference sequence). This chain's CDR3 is CASLGRQTNTEAFF. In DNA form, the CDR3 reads TGTGCCAGCCTGGGTCGACAGACGAACACTGAAGCTTTCTTT.

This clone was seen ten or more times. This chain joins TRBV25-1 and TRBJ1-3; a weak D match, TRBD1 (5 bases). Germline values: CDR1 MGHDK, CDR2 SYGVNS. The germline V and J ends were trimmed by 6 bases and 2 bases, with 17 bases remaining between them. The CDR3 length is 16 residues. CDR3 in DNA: TGTGCCAGCAGAGGAGGGGAGGGAAAGGCTGGAAACACCATATATTTT. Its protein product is CASRGGEGKAGNTIYF.

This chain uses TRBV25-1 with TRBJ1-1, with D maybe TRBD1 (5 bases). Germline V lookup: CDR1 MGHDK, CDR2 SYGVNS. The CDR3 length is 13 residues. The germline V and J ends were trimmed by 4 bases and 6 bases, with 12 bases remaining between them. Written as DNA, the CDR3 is TGTGCCAGCAGTGGGATGGTAGGGGCTGAAGCTTTCTTT. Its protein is CASSGMVGAEAFF.

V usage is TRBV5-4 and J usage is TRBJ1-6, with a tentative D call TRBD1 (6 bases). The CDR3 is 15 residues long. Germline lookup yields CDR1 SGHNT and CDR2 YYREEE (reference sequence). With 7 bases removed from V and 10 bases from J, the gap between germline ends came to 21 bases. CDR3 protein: CASALTSGGGSPLHF. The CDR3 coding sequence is TGTGCCAGCGCCCTGACGTCCGGGGGCGGGTCACCCCTCCACTTT.

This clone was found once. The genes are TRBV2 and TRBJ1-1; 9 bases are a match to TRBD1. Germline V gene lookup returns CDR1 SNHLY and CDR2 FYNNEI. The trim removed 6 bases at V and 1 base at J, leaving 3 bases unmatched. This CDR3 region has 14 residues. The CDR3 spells CASRAGQGNTEAFF. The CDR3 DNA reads TGTGCCAGCAGGGCGGGACAGGGGAACACTGAAGCTTTCTTT.

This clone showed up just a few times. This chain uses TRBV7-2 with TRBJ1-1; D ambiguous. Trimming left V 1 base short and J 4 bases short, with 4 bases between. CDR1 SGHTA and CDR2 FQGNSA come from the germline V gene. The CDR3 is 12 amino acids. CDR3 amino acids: CASSLGLTEAFF. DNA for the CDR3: TGTGCCAGCAGCTTAGGGCTCACTGAAGCTTTCTTT.

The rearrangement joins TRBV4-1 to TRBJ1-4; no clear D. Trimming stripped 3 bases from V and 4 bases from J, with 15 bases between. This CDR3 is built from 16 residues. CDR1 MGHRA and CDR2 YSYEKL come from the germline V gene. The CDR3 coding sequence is TGCGCCAGCAGCCACCCCGCGGCGCAGATTAATGAAAAACTGTTTTTT. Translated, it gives CASSHPAAQINEKLFF.

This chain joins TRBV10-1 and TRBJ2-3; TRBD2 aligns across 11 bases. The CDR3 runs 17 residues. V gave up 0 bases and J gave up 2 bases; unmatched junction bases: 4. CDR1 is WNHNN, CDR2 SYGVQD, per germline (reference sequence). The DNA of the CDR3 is TGCGCCAGCAGTGAGTCACTAGCGGGAGTCATCACAGATACGCAGTATTTT. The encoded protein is CASSESLAGVITDTQYF.

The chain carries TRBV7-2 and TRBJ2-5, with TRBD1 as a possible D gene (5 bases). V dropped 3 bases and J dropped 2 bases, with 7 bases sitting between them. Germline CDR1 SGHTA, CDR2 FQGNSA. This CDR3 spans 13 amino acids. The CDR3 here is CASSLGQQETQYF. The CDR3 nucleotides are TGTGCCAGCAGCTTGGGGCAGCAAGAGACCCAGTACTTC.

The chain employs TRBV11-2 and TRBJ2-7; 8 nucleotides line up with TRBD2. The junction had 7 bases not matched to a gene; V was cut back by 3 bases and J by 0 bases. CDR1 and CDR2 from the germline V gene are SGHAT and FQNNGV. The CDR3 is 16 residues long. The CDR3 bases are TGTGCCAGCAGCTTGGCGGGAGGCACGATCTCCTACGAGCAGTACTTC. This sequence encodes CASSLAGGTISYEQYF.

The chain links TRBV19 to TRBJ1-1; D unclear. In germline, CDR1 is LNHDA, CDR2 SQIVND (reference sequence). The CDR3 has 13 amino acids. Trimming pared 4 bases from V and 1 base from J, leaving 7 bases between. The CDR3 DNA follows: TGTGCCAGTAGTAAGGACGAGAACACTGAAGCTTTCTTT. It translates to CASSKDENTEAFF.

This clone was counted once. The CDR3, as DNA: TGTGCCAGTAGTCCCCTGACAGTAACTAATGAAAAACTGTTTTTT. Encoded protein: CASSPLTVTNEKLFF. J is TRBJ1-4 and V is TRBV19, with D possibly matching TRBD1 (5 bases). Germline V gene data show CDR1 as LNHDA and CDR2 as SQIVND (reference sequence). This CDR3 has 15 amino acids. With 5 bases removed from V and 1 base from J, the gap between germline ends came to 11 bases.

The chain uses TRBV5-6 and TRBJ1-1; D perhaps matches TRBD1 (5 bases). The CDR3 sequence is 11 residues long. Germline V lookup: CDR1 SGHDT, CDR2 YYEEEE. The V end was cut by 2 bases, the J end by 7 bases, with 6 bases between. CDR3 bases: TGTGCCAGCAGCTTCGACAGTGAAGCTTTCTTT. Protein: CASSFDSEAFF.

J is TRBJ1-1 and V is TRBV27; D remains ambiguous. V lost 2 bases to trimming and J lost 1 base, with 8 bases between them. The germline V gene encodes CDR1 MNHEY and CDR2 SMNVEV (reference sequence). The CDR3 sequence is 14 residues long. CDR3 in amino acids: CASSLRDRNTEAFF. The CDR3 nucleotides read TGTGCCAGCAGTTTAAGGGATAGGAACACTGAAGCTTTCTTT.

The CDR3: CAITDQGSSYEQYF. The CDR3 DNA is TGTGCCATCACTGACCAGGGAAGCTCCTACGAGCAGTACTTC. The J gene is TRBJ2-7, the V gene TRBV10-3, with TRBD1 as a possible D gene (5 bases). Trimming shortened V by 7 bases and J by 0 bases, and 13 bases separated the two germline ends. Germline CDR1 is ENHRY and CDR2 is SYGVKD. The CDR3 length is 14 residues.

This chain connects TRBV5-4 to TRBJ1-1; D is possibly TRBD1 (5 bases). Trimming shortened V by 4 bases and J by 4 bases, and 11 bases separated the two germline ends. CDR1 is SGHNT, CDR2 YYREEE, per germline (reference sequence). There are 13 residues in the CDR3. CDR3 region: CASSLRTSTEAFF. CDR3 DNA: TGTGCCAGCAGCCTTCGGACAAGCACTGAAGCTTTCTTT.

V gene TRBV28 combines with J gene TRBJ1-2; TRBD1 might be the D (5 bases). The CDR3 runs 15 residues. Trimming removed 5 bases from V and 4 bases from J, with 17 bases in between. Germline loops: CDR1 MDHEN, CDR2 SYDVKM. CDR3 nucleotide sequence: TGTGCCAGCAGTCCCCATCTCTGGGACCGCTATGGCTACACCTTC. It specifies CASSPHLWDRYGYTF.

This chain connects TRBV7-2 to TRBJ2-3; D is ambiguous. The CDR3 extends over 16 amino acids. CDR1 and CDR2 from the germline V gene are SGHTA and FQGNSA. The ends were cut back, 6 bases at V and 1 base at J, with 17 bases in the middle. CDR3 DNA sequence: TGTGCCAGCAGTTCCCAAGGACGGTTGGGCACAGATACGCAGTATTTT. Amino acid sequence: CASSSQGRLGTDTQYF.

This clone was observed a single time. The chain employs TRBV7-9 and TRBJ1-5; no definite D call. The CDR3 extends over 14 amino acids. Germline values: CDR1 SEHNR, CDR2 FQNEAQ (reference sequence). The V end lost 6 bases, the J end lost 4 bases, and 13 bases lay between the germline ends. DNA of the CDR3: TGTGCCAGCAGGCGGGAAGGAGGGAATCAGCCCCAGCATTTT. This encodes CASRREGGNQPQHF.

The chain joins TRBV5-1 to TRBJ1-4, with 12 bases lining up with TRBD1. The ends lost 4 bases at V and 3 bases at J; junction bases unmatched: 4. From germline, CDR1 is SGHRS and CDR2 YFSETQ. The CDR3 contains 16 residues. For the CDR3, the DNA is TGCGCCAGCAGCCCGGGACAGGGGGCAGCTAATGAAAAACTGTTTTTT. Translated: CASSPGQGAANEKLFF.

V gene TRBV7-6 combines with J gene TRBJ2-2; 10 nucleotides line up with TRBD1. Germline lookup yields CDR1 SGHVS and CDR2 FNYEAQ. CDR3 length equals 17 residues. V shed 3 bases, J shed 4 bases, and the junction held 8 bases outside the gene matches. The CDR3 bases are TGTGCCAGCAGCTTCCAGACAGGGGGCGTAGGCACCGGGGAGCTGTTTTTT. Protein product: CASSFQTGGVGTGELFF.

The CDR3 sequence is CASSSGQTPLIHTGELFF. The DNA of the CDR3 is TGTGCCAGCAGCTCGGGACAGACACCCTTAATACACACCGGGGAGCTGTTTTTT. The rearrangement links TRBV7-6 to TRBJ2-2; 7 bases are shared with TRBD1. CDR3 size: 18 residues. Germline lookup yields CDR1 SGHVS and CDR2 FNYEAQ. With V trimmed by 4 bases and J by 3 bases, 14 bases remained unmatched.